The next 30 T cell receptor beta chains were all read from a single sample in a study of blood T cells in healthy people across ages. The authors ran a second PCR of roughly 7 to 11 cycles using a sample-barcoded 5' primer and a J-beta primer mix. From the 5' RACE reads, TCRdb called clonotypes with MiXCR, one entry per CDR3 protein. The repertoire consists of 550,000 to 650,000 distinct CDR3 sequences, with about 28% occurring once and the leading ten covering less than 20%. The sequenced sample consisted of blood. Every receptor here comes from a woman older than 75 in good health.

This clonotype was seen many times. V gene TRBV5-1 combines with J gene TRBJ2-7; TRBD2 might be the D (7 bases). Trimming took 1 base from V and 5 from J, leaving 13 bases between them. CDR3 size: 14 residues. Germline assignment: CDR1 SGHRS and CDR2 YFSETQ. CDR3: CASSLKGGGHEQYF. As DNA, the CDR3 is TGCGCCAGCAGCTTGAAGGGGGGGGGCCACGAGCAGTACTTC.

In this sample, this clonotype turned up many times. The chain has TRBV19 and TRBJ2-1; TRBD1 matches 9 bases. With 0 bases clipped from V and 4 bases from J, the junction kept 4 bases outside the gene matches. This CDR3 comprises 16 residues. Germline lookup yields CDR1 LNHDA and CDR2 SQIVND (reference sequence). The CDR3 protein is CASSIDLGQGYNEQFF. In DNA form, the CDR3 reads TGTGCCAGTAGTATAGATCTAGGACAGGGGTACAATGAGCAGTTCTTC.

This clonotype was counted only a few times. The J gene is TRBJ2-1, the V gene TRBV7-6, with D possibly TRBD1 on 5 matching bases. The germline CDR1 and CDR2 sequences are SGHVS and FNYEAQ. There are 15 residues in the CDR3. The V gene lost 4 bases and the J gene lost 7 bases, with 17 bases spanning the gap. For the CDR3, the DNA is TGTGCCAGCAGCTCCAGGTATCAGGGCATGAATGAGCAGTTCTTC. It translates to CASSSRYQGMNEQFF.

The chain links TRBV5-1 to TRBJ1-1; D ambiguous. This CDR3 region has 15 residues. Germline CDR1 and CDR2: SGHRS and YFSETQ. V dropped 0 bases and J dropped 2 bases, with 11 bases sitting between them. The CDR3 DNA reads as TGCGCCAGCAGCTTGGTTAGGCAGATAAACACTGAAGCTTTCTTT. It yields the protein CASSLVRQINTEAFF.

This clonotype was seen many times. The chain recombines TRBV13 with TRBJ2-3; 7 nucleotides line up with TRBD2. The V and J ends lost 5 bases and 4 bases, in that order; junction bases with no gene match: 6. The CDR3 extends over 14 amino acids. CDR1 and CDR2 (germline): PRHDT, FYEKMQ (reference sequence). The CDR3 DNA reads as TGTGCCAGCAGCCGGACGGGGGGTCCAGATACGCAGTATTTT. It yields the protein CASSRTGGPDTQYF.

This clonotype was detected many times. The chain combines TRBV6-2 or TRBV6-3 with TRBJ2-1; TRBD2 is a possible D gene (7 bases). The ends were cut back, 0 bases at V and 7 bases at J, with 13 bases in the middle. The CDR3 extends over 15 amino acids. From germline, CDR1 is MNHEY and CDR2 SVGEGT. The CDR3 nucleotides read TGTGCCAGCAGTTACTCGCGGACTAGGGGGAATGAGCAGTTCTTC. Its protein is CASSYSRTRGNEQFF.

This clonotype showed up just a few times. V and J are TRBV20-1 and TRBJ1-6, with 8 bases lining up with TRBD1. The CDR3 consists of 16 residues. V was clipped by 0 bases and J by 9 bases; unmatched bases: 10. Germline loops: CDR1 DFQATT, CDR2 SNEGSKA (reference sequence). The CDR3 loop reads CSARDVQGVEASPLHF. The CDR3 coding sequence is TGCAGTGCTAGAGATGTACAGGGGGTTGAGGCTTCACCCCTCCACTTT.

The rearrangement joins TRBV5-1 to TRBJ2-7, with 8 bases identical to TRBD2. Germline V gives CDR1 SGHRS, CDR2 YFSETQ. The CDR3 covers 15 residues. J was trimmed by 5 bases and V by 4 bases; bases with no gene match: 11. The CDR3 DNA is TGCGCCAGCAGCCACGGGGGGGGGCGGCTCGACGAGCAGTACTTC. This gives the protein CASSHGGGRLDEQYF.

This clonotype was seen at least ten times. V usage is TRBV10-3 and J usage is TRBJ1-2, with D possibly TRBD1 on 6 matching bases. Germline CDR1 reads ENHRY; CDR2 reads SYGVKD. The CDR3 covers 15 residues. V was clipped by 0 bases and J by 5 bases, with 13 bases between them. CDR3 sequence reads: CAISESDRLNYGYTF. The CDR3 DNA follows: TGTGCCATCAGTGAGTCAGACAGGCTGAATTATGGCTACACCTTC.

This clonotype was counted ten times or more. The chain joins TRBV4-3 to TRBJ2-4, with D maybe TRBD1 (5 bases). Germline lookup yields CDR1 LGHNA and CDR2 YSLEER. Trimming pared 0 bases from V and 1 base from J, leaving 13 bases between. This CDR3 is 17 amino acids long. The CDR3 loop reads CASSQDLVGPAKNIQYF. The CDR3 DNA reads TGCGCCAGCAGCCAAGATCTAGTGGGGCCGGCCAAAAACATTCAGTACTTC.

Ten or more counts support this clonotype. The chain joins TRBV7-3 to TRBJ2-3, with 9 bases aligning to TRBD2. Looked up from germline, CDR1 is SGHTA and CDR2 is FQGTGA. The CDR3 loop spans 16 amino acids. The V and J ends lost 2 bases and 6 bases, in that order; junction bases with no gene match: 9. CDR3 in amino acids: CASSLWRGGLADTQYF. The DNA of the CDR3 is TGTGCCAGCAGCTTATGGCGGGGGGGGCTCGCGGATACGCAGTATTTT.

Points on this clonotype: A much larger clone lies one base from this, so it may be a read error. The chain is built from TRBV6-1 and TRBJ1-2, with D perhaps TRBD1 (6 bases). Trimming took off 5 bases at V and 12 bases at J, with 10 bases between the two ends. This CDR3 has 10 residues. Germline CDR1 and CDR2: MNHNS and SASEGT. In DNA form, the CDR3 reads TGTGCCAGCAGTTCAGGGGCTGACACCTTC. It is translated as CASSSGADTF.

The table lists this clonotype with a few counts. This chain links TRBV9 with TRBJ1-5; possibly TRBD1 for D (6 bases). Germline values: CDR1 SGDLS, CDR2 YYNGEE. The V end was cut by 4 bases, the J end by 7 bases, with 12 bases between. The CDR3 runs 13 residues. The CDR3 DNA reads as TGTGCCAGCAGCCCCACAGGGAGGCAGCCCCAGCATTTT. As protein: CASSPTGRQPQHF. The full variable domain, its missing parts supplied by reference TRBV9 and TRBJ1-5, is DSGVTQTPKHLITATGQRVTLRCSPRSGDLSVYWYQQSLDQGLQFLIQYYNGEERAKGNILERFSAQQFPDLHSELNLSSLELGDSALYFCASSPTGRQPQHFGDGTRLSIL.

This clonotype has at least ten counts. The rearrangement joins TRBV12-3 or TRBV12-4 to TRBJ1-2; D gene unclear. The CDR3 runs 13 residues. V was cut by 2 bases and J by 3 bases, with 7 bases left in between. CDR3 region: CASSLLRDYGYTF. DNA for the CDR3: TGTGCCAGCAGTTTATTGAGGGACTATGGCTACACCTTC.

This clonotype showed up just once. A much larger clone lies a single base off, so this may be a read error. The rearrangement uses TRBV6-2 or TRBV6-3 and TRBJ2-5; tentatively, D is TRBD2 (6 bases). This CDR3 has 15 residues. The V gene's germline CDR1 is MNHEY and CDR2 SVGEGT. Written as DNA, the CDR3 is TGTGCCAGCAGTTGGGACTGGCTCGGCCAAGGGACCCAGTACTTC. It specifies CASSWDWLGQGTQYF.

This clonotype has a count of ten or more. The rearrangement links TRBV6-1 to TRBJ1-5; TRBD1 is a possible D gene (6 bases). Trimming removed 6 bases from V and 5 bases from J, with 20 bases in between. The CDR3 covers 16 residues. Germline loops: CDR1 MNHNS, CDR2 SASEGT. The CDR3 here is CASRGLGAEVDQPQHF. Written as DNA, the CDR3 is TGTGCCAGCAGGGGCTTGGGGGCTGAGGTCGATCAGCCCCAGCATTTT.

There are many counts of this clonotype. The gene calls are TRBV10-2 and TRBJ2-1, with TRBD2 matching over 11 bases. Germline CDR1 and CDR2: WSHSY and SAAADI. This CDR3 is built from 15 residues. The V and J ends lost 4 bases and 6 bases, in that order; junction bases with no gene match: 5. CDR3 sequence reads: CASSVAGGRANEQFF. The CDR3 bases are TGCGCCAGCAGTGTAGCGGGGGGGAGGGCCAATGAGCAGTTCTTC.

This clonotype was picked up many times. J is TRBJ1-1 and V is TRBV20-1; D ambiguous. V lost 0 bases to trimming and J lost 3 bases, with 11 bases between them. The CDR3 is 14 residues long. Germline CDR1 DFQATT, CDR2 SNEGSKA (reference sequence). CDR3 nucleotide sequence: TGCAGTGCTAGAGACCCCACCGGGTACACTGAAGCTTTCTTT. Translating gives CSARDPTGYTEAFF.

This clonotype was recorded a few times. At one boundary the junction diverges from the germline segment, which might be a read error. V is TRBV20-1 and J is TRBJ1-5; 8 nucleotides align to TRBD1. The CDR3 loop spans 14 amino acids. The germline gives CDR1 DFQATT, CDR2 SNEGSKA (reference sequence). In DNA form, the CDR3 reads TGCAGTGCTACCAGGGGGCGAGGGACTCAGCTCCAGCATTTT. It is translated as CSATRGRGTQLQHF.

This clonotype was counted at least ten times. This chain links TRBV5-1 with TRBJ2-7; D could derive from TRBD1 or TRBD2 (6 bases each). V dropped 5 bases and J dropped 4 bases, with 34 bases sitting between them. Germline CDR1 SGHRS, CDR2 YFSETQ. The CDR3 is made up of 20 amino acids. CDR3 amino acids: CASSQTLDGTPGGVGYEQYF. In DNA, the CDR3 is TGCGCCAGCAGTCAGACCCTCGACGGGACACCAGGAGGGGTGGGTTACGAGCAGTACTTC.

On this clonotype: Possible read error: a much larger clone is one base away. The chain combines TRBV7-8 with TRBJ2-1; TRBD2 matches at 7 bases. Matching the DNA end better, TRBJ2-7 makes the J call doubtful. This CDR3 is built from 16 residues. Germline V CDR1 and CDR2: SGHVS, FQNEAQ. The CDR3: CASSSSGAPSYNEQYF. The CDR3 region has the DNA TGTGCCAGCAGCTCAAGCGGGGCGCCTTCCTACAATGAGCAGTACTTC.

This clonotype was seen ten or more times. This chain joins TRBV4-2 and TRBJ2-1; TRBD2 might be the D (7 bases). The germline CDR1 and CDR2 sequences are LGHNA and YNFKEQ. V was pared by 4 bases and J by 8 bases, with 15 bases between. CDR3 length equals 14 residues. This CDR3 reads CASSLSQGRDEQFF. The CDR3, as DNA: TGTGCCAGCAGCCTTTCCCAGGGGAGGGATGAGCAGTTCTTC.

This clonotype was recorded many times. The chain recombines TRBV5-6 with TRBJ2-3; D might be TRBD2 (5 bases). Germline lookup yields CDR1 SGHDT and CDR2 YYEEEE. This CDR3 is built from 16 residues. V lost 0 bases and J lost 0, with 11 bases in between. CDR3 nucleotides: TGTGCCAGCAGCTTGGAACGGGGAGTTAGCACAGATACGCAGTATTTT. Its protein is CASSLERGVSTDTQYF. The full variable domain, rest sourced from reference TRBV5-6 and TRBJ2-3, is DAGVTQSPTHLIKTRGQQVTLRCSPKSGHDTVSWYQQALGQGPQFIFQYYEEEERQRGNFPDRFSGHQFPNYSSELNVNALLLGDSALYLCASSLERGVSTDTQYFGPGTRLTVL.

This clonotype was seen at least ten times. A much larger clone is a single base away; this may be a read error. V is TRBV29-1 and J is TRBJ2-1; 10 bases match TRBD1. The last part of the DNA fits TRBJ2-7 better; the J call may be wrong. Germline V lookup: CDR1 SQVTM, CDR2 ANQGSEA. This CDR3 is 15 amino acids long. The chain's CDR3 is CSVVTGTGAYNEQYF. The CDR3 DNA reads TGCAGCGTTGTAACCGGGACAGGGGCCTACAATGAGCAGTACTTC.

This clonotype was observed a few times. This rearrangement joins TRBV2 to TRBJ2-5; 12 nucleotides agree with TRBD1. The CDR3 length is 15 residues. V was clipped by 6 bases and J by 5 bases; unmatched bases: 7. Germline CDR1 reads SNHLY; CDR2 reads FYNNEI. CDR3: CASRGGTGGKETQYF. The CDR3 nucleotides are TGTGCCAGCAGGGGGGGGACAGGGGGCAAGGAGACCCAGTACTTC.

V is TRBV4-3 and J is TRBJ1-2; D unclear. The germline V and J ends were trimmed by 0 bases and 8 bases, with 13 bases remaining between them. This CDR3 is 14 amino acids long. Germline lookup yields CDR1 LGHNA and CDR2 YSLEER. For the CDR3, the DNA is TGCGCCAGCAGCCAAGATAGCCGAGAGAGAGGCTACACCTTC. Amino acid sequence: CASSQDSRERGYTF.

This clonotype was recorded many times. The chain links TRBV3-1 to TRBJ2-7; D not certain. Germline loops: CDR1 LGHDT, CDR2 YNNKEL (reference sequence). The germline V and J ends were trimmed by 1 base and 1 base, with 8 bases remaining between them. The CDR3 extends over 14 amino acids. CDR3: CASSQVRHSYEQYF. CDR3 coding DNA: TGTGCCAGCAGCCAAGTTCGACATTCCTACGAGCAGTACTTC.

This sequence joins TRBV20-1 and TRBJ1-5; D is possibly TRBD1 (6 bases). Trimming stripped 2 bases from V and 0 bases from J, with 17 bases between. CDR1 and CDR2 (germline): DFQATT, SNEGSKA (reference sequence). The CDR3 is 17 residues long. CDR3 residues: CSARSGRQGNSNQPQHF. In DNA, the CDR3 is TGCAGTGCTAGAAGCGGAAGGCAGGGGAATAGCAATCAGCCCCAGCATTTT.

This clonotype occurred many times. The rearrangement uses TRBV20-1 and TRBJ2-1; 7 bases are a match to TRBD2. The CDR3 has 13 amino acids. J gave up 7 bases and V 7 bases, and 10 bases lay outside the gene matches. Germline assignment: CDR1 DFQATT and CDR2 SNEGSKA (reference sequence). CDR3 loop: CSGHPGGRNEQFF. The CDR3 nucleotides read TGCAGTGGCCACCCGGGAGGAAGGAATGAGCAGTTCTTC.

With regard to this clonotype: This could be a read error, since a much larger clone is one nucleotide away. The chain combines TRBV7-9 with TRBJ1-4, with a tentative D call TRBD1 (5 bases). The V gene's germline CDR1 is SEHNR and CDR2 FQNEAQ (reference sequence). The CDR3 loop spans 13 amino acids. The CDR3 DNA sequence: TGTGCCAGCAGTCAGGGCAATAAGGAAAAACGGTTTTTT. Translated: CASSQGNKEKRFF.